These 20 T cell receptor beta chains came from one sample sequenced in a study of OX40 agonist ivuxolimab in advanced cancers. Only in-frame clones appear in the TCRdb table, and some are missing; sequencing was by immunoSEQ multiplex PCR. The sample gives approximately 42,000 clones, roughly 87% of which show up once; around 20% is in the top ten. This material consisted of CD4+ or CD8+ T cells sorted from blood, taken in a trial of the OX40 agonist ivuxolimab. The source of these receptors is an adult with an advanced solid tumor such as melanoma, head and neck, liver or kidney cancer.

The chain recombines TRBV11-1 with TRBJ1-2; TRBD1 agrees at 7 bases. J lost 4 bases, V lost 2 bases, and 4 bases had no gene match. This CDR3 spans 14 amino acids. Germline CDR1 is SGHAT and CDR2 is FQDESV (reference sequence). The CDR3 sequence: CASSLSGQLYGYTF. DNA of the CDR3: TGTGCCAGCAGCTTATCGGGACAGCTCTATGGCTACACCTTC.

The chain couples TRBV5-1 to TRBJ1-3, with D unresolved. The CDR3 loop spans 15 amino acids. CDR1 is SGHRS, CDR2 YFSETQ, per germline. V lost 0 bases and J 0 bases, leaving 7 bases between the germline ends. The CDR3 sequence: CASSLGQNSGNTIYF. CDR3 sequence (DNA): TGCGCCAGCAGCTTGGGCCAGAACTCTGGAAACACCATATATTTT.

In this sample, this clone turned up once. This chain uses TRBV27 with TRBJ2-1, with D perhaps TRBD2 (5 bases). The CDR3 has 13 residues. Germline loops: CDR1 MNHEY, CDR2 SMNVEV (reference sequence). The V end was cut by 3 bases, the J end by 2 bases, with 5 bases between. In DNA, the CDR3 is TGTGCCAGCAGTTTGGGAGCCTACAATGAGCAGTTCTTC. This gives the protein CASSLGAYNEQFF.

The chain employs TRBV6-5 and TRBJ1-2, with TRBD1 matching over 7 bases. J gave up 5 bases and V 2 bases, and 8 bases lay outside the gene matches. The germline gives CDR1 MNHEY, CDR2 SVGAGI. The CDR3 is 15 residues long. In nucleotides, the CDR3 is TGTGCCAGCAGTTACACGACAGGGCTCCCATATGGCTACACCTTC. The encoded protein is CASSYTTGLPYGYTF.

The rearrangement links TRBV29-1 to TRBJ2-2; TRBD2 is a possible D gene (7 bases). The CDR3 sequence is 16 residues long. The germline CDR1 and CDR2 sequences are SQVTM and ANQGSEA. V was trimmed by 7 bases and J by 1 base, leaving 19 bases between them. The CDR3 bases are TGCAGCGCCACGCGAAGGGGGGGGTGGAACACCGGGGAGCTGTTTTTT. The encoded protein is CSATRRGGWNTGELFF.

About this clone itself: The identical CDR3 is also encoded by other nucleotide sequences in the sample. This chain joins TRBV28 and TRBJ1-2, with TRBD1 identical over 12 bases. The CDR3 runs to 18 residues. With V trimmed by 4 bases and J by 2 bases, 11 bases remained unmatched. CDR1 and CDR2 from the germline V gene are MDHEN and SYDVKM. CDR3 protein: CASSSALGQGAANYGYTF. The DNA of the CDR3 is TGTGCCAGCAGTTCCGCCTTGGGACAGGGGGCTGCGAACTATGGCTACACCTTC.

The rearrangement links TRBV30 to TRBJ2-7; D unclear. The CDR3 length is 14 residues. V was clipped by 1 base and J by 3 bases, with 13 bases between them. Germline loops: CDR1 GTSNPN, CDR2 SVGIG (reference sequence). In DNA, the CDR3 is TGTGCCTGGAGTGATCCCCCGGCGTTCTACGAGCAGTACTTC. This codes for CAWSDPPAFYEQYF.

This chain joins TRBV4-3 and TRBJ1-1; D call uncertain. CDR3 length equals 13 residues. The germline CDR1 and CDR2 sequences are LGHNA and YSLEER. V lost 0 bases, J lost 3 bases, and 5 bases lay in between. The CDR3, as DNA: TGCGCCAGCAGCCAAGATCGGGACACTGAAGCTTTCTTT. Amino acids: CASSQDRDTEAFF.

The chain joins TRBV5-8 to TRBJ2-7; tentatively, D is TRBD2 (7 bases). The V gene lost 2 bases and the J gene lost 2 bases, with 17 bases spanning the gap. CDR1 is SGHTS and CDR2 is YDEGEE in the germline V gene. There are 16 residues in the CDR3. The CDR3 DNA is TGTGCCAGCAGCTTAATTAGAGGGGGACTAACCTACGAGCAGTACGTC. Residues: CASSLIRGGLTYEQYV.

V and J are TRBV27 and TRBJ2-1; TRBD2 might be the D (5 bases). CDR3 length: 12 amino acids. The V and J ends lost 6 bases and 8 bases respectively, with 11 bases between them. Germline V CDR1 and CDR2: MNHEY, SMNVEV (reference sequence). Written as DNA, the CDR3 is TGTGCCAGCAGCCGGGATCCGCATGAGCAGTTCTTC. It encodes CASSRDPHEQFF.

The rearrangement joins TRBV4-3 to TRBJ1-5, with unresolved D. V was trimmed by 6 bases and J by 0 bases, leaving 12 bases between them. The CDR3 covers 15 residues. The germline V gene has CDR1 LGHNA and CDR2 YSLEER. The CDR3 coding sequence is TGCGCCAGCAGGGGCAGGCCAAATAGCAATCAGCCCCAGCATTTT. Its translation is CASRGRPNSNQPQHF.

The chain uses TRBV16 and TRBJ2-7; the match to TRBD2 covers 9 bases. Losses at the gene ends were 0 bases for V and 6 bases for J; bases not matched to a gene: 3. In germline, CDR1 is KGHSY, CDR2 FQNENV. This CDR3 has 14 amino acids. DNA of the CDR3: TGTGCCAGCAGCCAATCGCGGGGGGGCGGCGAGCAGTACTTC. Protein: CASSQSRGGGEQYF.

This rearrangement joins TRBV2 to TRBJ2-3; 9 nucleotides agree with TRBD2. The CDR3 totals 16 residues. Germline CDR1 is SNHLY and CDR2 is FYNNEI. The ends lost 7 bases at V and 4 bases at J; junction bases unmatched: 12. This CDR3 is CASISGGFEVADTQYF. CDR3 nucleotides: TGTGCCAGCATAAGCGGGGGGTTCGAGGTAGCAGATACGCAGTATTTT.

The CDR3 DNA follows: TGTGCCAGCAGCTTAGATGGTGTCGGGGAGCTGTTTTTT. Protein sequence: CASSLDGVGELFF. This sequence joins TRBV11-3 and TRBJ2-2; D unresolved. The CDR3 covers 13 residues. The V gene's germline CDR1 is SGHNT and CDR2 YENEEA. The V gene lost 0 bases and the J gene lost 7 bases, with 6 bases spanning the gap.

The J gene is TRBJ2-1, the V gene TRBV9, with unresolved D. Per germline, CDR1 SGDLS and CDR2 YYNGEE. V was shortened by 4 bases and J by 5 bases, with 7 bases between the two germline ends. The CDR3 spans 12 residues. CDR3: CASSFRDNEQFF. The DNA for the CDR3 is TGTGCCAGCAGCTTTCGGGACAATGAGCAGTTCTTC.

The V and J genes are TRBV7-6 and TRBJ2-1; 7 bases are shared with TRBD1. The V gene end was trimmed by 1 base and the J gene end by 6 bases; junction bases not matched to a gene: 9. Germline-derived CDR1 and CDR2 are SGHVS and FNYEAQ. This CDR3 is built from 16 residues. This CDR3 is CASSLGTEGAPNEQFF. The CDR3 coding sequence is TGTGCCAGCAGCTTAGGTACTGAGGGGGCGCCCAATGAGCAGTTCTTC.

The chain recombines TRBV19 with TRBJ2-7; TRBD1 agrees at 10 bases. Germline lookup yields CDR1 LNHDA and CDR2 SQIVND (reference sequence). The CDR3 loop spans 14 amino acids. Trimming removed 5 bases from V and 3 bases from J; junction bases left unmatched: 4. The CDR3 sequence: CASSSGTGDYEQYF. Here the CDR3 DNA reads TGTGCCAGTAGTTCCGGGACAGGGGACTACGAGCAGTACTTC.

The rearrangement links TRBV4-1 to TRBJ1-6, with no clear D. V was clipped by 4 bases and J by 0 bases, with 13 bases between them. The CDR3 consists of 17 residues. Germline CDR1 and CDR2: MGHRA and YSYEKL. The CDR3 loop is CASSPRTVSSYNSPLHF. CDR3 DNA: TGCGCCAGCAGCCCTAGGACCGTTAGCTCCTATAATTCACCCCTCCACTTT.

This chain uses TRBV5-6 with TRBJ2-6; weak D call: TRBD2 (6 bases). V lost 5 bases to trimming and J lost 0 bases, with 12 bases between them. The CDR3 runs to 16 residues. The germline gives CDR1 SGHDT, CDR2 YYEEEE. The CDR3: CASRGGRISGANVLTF. In nucleotides, the CDR3 is TGTGCCAGCAGGGGAGGACGGATCTCTGGGGCCAACGTCCTGACTTTC.

The chain combines TRBV4-1 with TRBJ1-1; TRBD1 aligns across 10 bases. With 4 bases clipped from V and 3 bases from J, the junction kept 5 bases outside the gene matches. Germline-derived CDR1 and CDR2 are MGHRA and YSYEKL. This CDR3 is 15 amino acids long. CDR3 DNA sequence: TGCGCCAGCAGCCTCACCGGGACAGGGGACACTGAAGCTTTCTTT. Encoded protein: CASSLTGTGDTEAFF.